This record concerns one TCR beta chain sequence. This clonotype was detected many times. Its cognate antigen has yet to be identified. Base quality data are lacking; no much larger clone is found one base away. The entry originates in a study of T cells in Graves' hyperthyroidism and ophthalmopathy (dated by TCRdb to the late 2010s). For the wider study: To identify TCR V-J signatures that set the groups apart, the researchers used a discovery cohort of about a hundred patients, made up of approximately 43 with Graves' ophthalmopathy and some 55 with stable Graves' hyperthyroidism. According to the paper, TCR Vbeta CDR3 sequencing was carried out on 135 peripheral blood samples, which came from some 41 ophthalmopathy, about 75 hyperthyroidism and approximately 17 progressor patients. Following sampling, methimazole starting at 30 mg daily was given to hyperthyroidism patients, and high-dose intravenous methylprednisolone was given to ophthalmopathy patients. The 100 discovery patients were divided at random into training and test sets in a 7:3 ratio. Prospective prediction of ophthalmopathy was tested in an independent validation cohort consisting of fewer than 20 hyperthyroidism patients and approximately 16 patients who later progressed to ophthalmopathy. Thyroid tissue and blood T-cell repertoires from roughly 6 Graves' hyperthyroidism patients were also compared in the study. The paper's findings and limits, for the study overall: In validation, the model predicted progression to ophthalmopathy a median of roughly 6.5 months before onset, with around 70% sensitivity and just under 75% specificity. A model built on a 13 V-J signature distinguished ophthalmopathy from stable hyperthyroidism, reaching about 88% sensitivity and around 81% specificity in cross-validation and 80%/75% in testing. Sample size was not statistically predetermined, and blinding of investigators to group allocation was not performed. Most expanded thyroid clonotypes (frequency above 0.001) were also detected in blood, a finding suggesting that blood repertoires may reflect thyroid immune responses.

TCR beta CDR3 regions were amplified from RNA transcripts. For the first round of RT-PCR on the TCR CDR3, the HTBI primer set was used together with the Qiagen OneStep RT-PCR kit. The libraries were constructed in a second round of multiplex PCR and then size-selected and purified. Paired-end sequencing of the libraries was performed with 100 bp reads on an Illumina HiSeq2000. As for the original processing: SOAPnuke was used to process the raw data, removing reads that contained adapters or uncalled bases, had a mean Phred below 15, or lacked an exact match to the constant primer or identifier. COPE v1.2.5 was used to merge high-quality paired reads, and clonotypes were defined as unique nucleotide sequences. MiTCR v1.1 was used to align the clonotypes against IMGT TRBV, TRBD and TRBJ reference segments. Only V-J combinations with frequency above 0.0001, covering 99% to 99.2% of repertoires, were analysed. A TCS score was defined as the ratio of F50 (clonal expansion) to E x V (chaos), with BLOSUM62-based TCRdist applied between CDR3 peptides within each V-J. Welch's t-statistics and random forest reduced 514 V-J features to roughly 13, which were used in a naive Bayes classifier (R e1071). The Morisita-Horn index was used to measure how similar the thyroid and blood repertoires were. The public reads were reprocessed in TCRdb via fastp at Q25 and MiXCR, keeping in-frame beta chains. Each CDR3 protein appears once, grouped with its most common genes and DNA. These V and J calls are TCRdb output, not the study's own analysis. The sample table contains 480,000 or so distinct CDR3 sequences; only one count was recorded for over 35% of them. About 45% of the sample goes to the ten largest clones.

The CDR3 covers 13 residues, taking in both the cysteine and the phenylalanine. The retained sequence is limited to the CDR3, 39 bases, with the frame set at the first base. Reading the germline V gene (reference sequence) gives CDR1 SGHNT and CDR2 YYREEE. V and J are trimmed by 4 bases and 10 bases, and the gene matches miss 7 bases of the junction. Patients with uncontrolled infections, other autoimmune diseases, pregnancy or lactation were excluded. Clinical symptoms, serum thyroxine and TRAb, thyroid ultrasound, and orbital computed tomography formed the basis for the diagnoses. Total RNA was extracted using Trizol reagent, and RNA quality was assessed on an Agilent 2100 Bioanalyzer.

This sequence originates from an adult woman with Graves' disease, either hyperthyroidism or ophthalmopathy (not recorded which). The chain employs TRBV5-4 and TRBJ1-1; the junction holds 10 bases that match TRBD1. The sample taken for sequencing was peripheral blood or thyroid tissue (not recorded which). The CDR3 reads as follows: CASSLGTGDGAFF. DNA sequence: TGTGCCAGCAGCCTAGGGACAGGGGATGGAGCTTTCTTT.